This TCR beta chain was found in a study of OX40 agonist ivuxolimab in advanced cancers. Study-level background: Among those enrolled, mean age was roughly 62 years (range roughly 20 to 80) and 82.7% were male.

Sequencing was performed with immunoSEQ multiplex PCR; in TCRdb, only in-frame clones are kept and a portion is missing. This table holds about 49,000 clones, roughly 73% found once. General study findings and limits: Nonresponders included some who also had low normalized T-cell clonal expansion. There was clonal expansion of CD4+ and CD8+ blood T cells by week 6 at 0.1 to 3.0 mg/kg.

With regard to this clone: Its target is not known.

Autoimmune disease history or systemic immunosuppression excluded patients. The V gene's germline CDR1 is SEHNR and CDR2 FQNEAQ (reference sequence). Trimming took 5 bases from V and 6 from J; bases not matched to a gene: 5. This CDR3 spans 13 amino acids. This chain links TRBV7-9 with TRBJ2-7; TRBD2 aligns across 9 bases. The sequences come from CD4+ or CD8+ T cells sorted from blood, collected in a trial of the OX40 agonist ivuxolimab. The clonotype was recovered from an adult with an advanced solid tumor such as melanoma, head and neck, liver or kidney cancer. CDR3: CASSQTSGGEQYF. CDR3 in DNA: TGTGCCAGCAGCCAGACTAGCGGAGGCGAGCAGTACTTC.